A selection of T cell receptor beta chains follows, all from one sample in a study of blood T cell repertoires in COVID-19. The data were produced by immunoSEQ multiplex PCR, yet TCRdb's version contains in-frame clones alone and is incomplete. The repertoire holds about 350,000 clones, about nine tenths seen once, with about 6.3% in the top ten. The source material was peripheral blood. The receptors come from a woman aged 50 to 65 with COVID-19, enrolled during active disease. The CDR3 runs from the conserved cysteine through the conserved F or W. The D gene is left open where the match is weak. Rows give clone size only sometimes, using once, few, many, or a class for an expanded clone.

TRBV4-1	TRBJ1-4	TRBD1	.	CASSLEDRANEKLFF	TGCGCCAGCAGCCTAGAGGACAGGGCGAATGAAAAACTGTTTTTT
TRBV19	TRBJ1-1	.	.	CASSILDNLNTEAFF	TGTGCCAGTAGTATATTGGACAATTTGAACACTGAAGCTTTCTTT
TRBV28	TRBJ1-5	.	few	CASNLVGARNQPQHF	TGTGCCAGCAATTTAGTGGGGGCGCGCAATCAGCCCCAGCATTTT
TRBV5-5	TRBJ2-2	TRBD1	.	CASSPSTRLRDRGKAGELFF	TGTGCCAGCAGCCCCTCCACCCGACTCCGGGACAGGGGAAAGGCCGGGGAGCTGTTTTTT
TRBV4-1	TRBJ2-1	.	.	CASSPGLRGSYNEQFF	TGCGCCAGCAGCCCCGGACTTAGAGGCTCCTACAATGAGCAGTTCTTC
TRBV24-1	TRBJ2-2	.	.	CATSDLPTGTNTGELFF	TGTGCCACCAGTGATTTGCCAACAGGAACGAACACCGGGGAGCTGTTTTTT
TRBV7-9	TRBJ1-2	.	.	CASSLAGPYGYTF	TGTGCCAGCAGCTTGGCAGGGCCCTATGGCTACACCTTC
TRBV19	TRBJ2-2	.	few	CASSTGRDTGELFF	TGTGCCAGTAGTACAGGGCGTGACACCGGGGAGCTGTTTTTT
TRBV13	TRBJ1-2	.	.	CASSLQRAQGYTF	TGTGCCAGCAGCTTACAGAGGGCGCAGGGCTACACCTTC
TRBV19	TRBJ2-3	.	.	CASSEGLVTQYF	TGTGCCAGTAGTGAGGGTTTGGTTACGCAGTATTTT
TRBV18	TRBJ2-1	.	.	CASSPFEGGMSSYNEQFF	TGTGCCAGCTCACCTTTTGAAGGAGGGATGAGCTCCTACAATGAGCAGTTCTTC
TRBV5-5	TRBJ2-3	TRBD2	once	CASSLEGAGVRTSTDTQYF	TGTGCCAGCAGCTTGGAAGGAGCGGGAGTACGTACTAGCACAGATACGCAGTATTTT
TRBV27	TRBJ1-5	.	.	CASSSNNGENQPQHF	TGTGCCAGCAGTAGTAACAACGGGGAGAATCAGCCCCAGCATTTT
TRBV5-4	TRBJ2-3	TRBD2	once	CASSLGGGNRDTQYF	TGTGCCAGCAGCTTGGGGGGGGGTAACCGAGATACGCAGTATTTT
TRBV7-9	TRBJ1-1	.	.	CASTLVQVNTEAFF	TGTGCCAGCACTCTGGTTCAGGTGAACACTGAAGCTTTCTTT
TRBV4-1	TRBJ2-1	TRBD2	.	CASSWLAGGGYEQFF	TGCGCCAGCAGCTGGCTAGCGGGAGGGGGTTATGAGCAGTTCTTC
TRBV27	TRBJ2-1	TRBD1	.	CASSLRRTGAYSYNEQFF	TGTGCCAGCAGTTTAAGACGGACAGGGGCTTACTCGTACAATGAGCAGTTCTTC
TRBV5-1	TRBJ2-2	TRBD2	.	CASSLEASGRAGAGELFF	TGCGCCAGCAGCTTGGAGGCTAGCGGGAGGGCCGGTGCCGGGGAGCTGTTTTTT
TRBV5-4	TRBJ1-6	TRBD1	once	CASSTTGYNSPLHF	TGTGCCAGCAGCACGACAGGGTATAATTCACCCCTCCACTTT
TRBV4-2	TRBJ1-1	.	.	CASSRGLRGGYDTEAFF	TGTGCCAGCAGCCGGGGACTCCGGGGGGGGTACGACACTGAAGCTTTCTTT
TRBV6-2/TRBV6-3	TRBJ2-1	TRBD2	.	CASSRAGGYNEQFF	TGTGCCAGCAGCCGAGCGGGAGGGTACAATGAGCAGTTCTTC
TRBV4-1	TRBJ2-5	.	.	CASSQETMEAQYF	TGCGCCAGCAGCCAAGAAACTATGGAGGCCCAGTACTTC
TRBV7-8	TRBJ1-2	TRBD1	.	CASSTAGQGGYGYTF	TGTGCCAGCAGCACCGCGGGACAGGGGGGCTATGGCTACACCTTC
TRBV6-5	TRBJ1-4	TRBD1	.	CASRTGATGGEKLFF	TGTGCCAGCAGAACAGGGGCGACAGGAGGTGAAAAACTGTTTTTT
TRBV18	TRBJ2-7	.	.	CASSPLTRGEQYF	TGTGCCAGCTCACCATTGACCCGGGGCGAGCAGTACTTC
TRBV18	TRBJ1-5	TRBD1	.	CASSPLQGRSGQPQHF	TGTGCCAGCTCACCCCTACAGGGGAGGTCGGGTCAGCCCCAGCATTTT
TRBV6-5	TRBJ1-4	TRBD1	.	CASHDHGTGDEKLFF	TGTGCCAGCCACGACCACGGGACAGGGGATGAAAAACTGTTTTTT
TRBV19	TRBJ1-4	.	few	CASSIRYFGEKLFF	TGTGCCAGTAGTATTCGGTATTTCGGTGAAAAACTGTTTTTT
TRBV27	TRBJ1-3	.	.	CASSLSRGNTIYF	TGTGCCAGCAGTTTATCGCGTGGAAACACCATATATTTT
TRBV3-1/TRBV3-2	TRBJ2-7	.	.	CASSSTYEQYF	TGTGCCAGCAGCTCCACCTACGAGCAGTACTTC
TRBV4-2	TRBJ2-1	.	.	CASSQVGDQLSYNEQFF	TGTGCCAGCAGCCAAGTTGGAGACCAGCTCTCCTACAATGAGCAGTTCTTC
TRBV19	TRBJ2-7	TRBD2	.	CASSSGTSGRGYEQYF	TGTGCCAGTAGTTCCGGGACTAGCGGGAGAGGGTACGAGCAGTACTTC
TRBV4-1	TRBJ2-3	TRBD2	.	CASSQGVAGGNTDTQYF	TGCGCCAGCAGCCAAGGAGTAGCGGGAGGTAACACAGATACGCAGTATTTT